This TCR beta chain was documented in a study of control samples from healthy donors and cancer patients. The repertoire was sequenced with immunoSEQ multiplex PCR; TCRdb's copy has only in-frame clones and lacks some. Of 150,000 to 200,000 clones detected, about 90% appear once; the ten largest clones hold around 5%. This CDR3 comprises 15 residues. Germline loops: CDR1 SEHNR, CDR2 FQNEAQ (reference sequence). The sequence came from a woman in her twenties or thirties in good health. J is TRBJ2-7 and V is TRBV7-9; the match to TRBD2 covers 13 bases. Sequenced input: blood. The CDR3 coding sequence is TGTGCCAGCAGCTTAGTGGGGACTAGCGGGACCTGGGGGGACGTC. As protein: CASSLVGTSGTWGDV.